This is a list of T cell receptor beta chains from one sample in a study of cytomegalovirus exposure and HLA in healthy donors. Clones were read by immunoSEQ multiplex PCR, and TCRdb kept only the in-frame ones, dropping some. The sample includes fewer than 100,000 clones, around 80% seen only once; the top ten take approximately 0.83%. The sample was PBMCs. The receptor set was obtained from a woman aged 60-75 years in good health and CMV-seronegative. Both conserved end residues are part of each CDR3. The D gene is left open where the match is weak. For some rows the clone size is stated as once, few or many, or as a class when expanded; others skip it.

j_call | v_call | d_call | clone_size | cdr3_aa | cdr3_nt
TRBJ2-1 | TRBV5-1 | TRBD2 | - | CASSSPAGAYEQFF | TGCGCCAGCAGCTCTCCAGCGGGAGCTTATGAGCAGTTCTTC
TRBJ1-5 | TRBV30 | - | few | CAWSHSGQPQHF | TGTGCCTGGAGTCACAGTGGCCAGCCCCAGCATTTT
TRBJ1-1 | TRBV5-6 | - | few | CASSLPGQKPFF | TGTGCCAGCAGCTTGCCAGGGCAGAAACCTTTCTTT
TRBJ1-5 | TRBV9 | - | once | CASSVGTGNQPQHF | TGTGCCAGCAGCGTAGGGACGGGGAATCAGCCCCAGCATTTT
TRBJ1-2 | TRBV5-1 | - | - | CASSLRGGLPYGYTF | TGCGCCAGCAGCTTGCGCGGCGGTTTGCCCTATGGCTACACCTTC
TRBJ1-1 | TRBV19 | TRBD1 | - | CASGGDRPNTEAFF | TGTGCCAGTGGGGGGGACAGGCCGAACACTGAAGCTTTCTTT
TRBJ2-7 | TRBV9 | TRBD1 | - | CASSVMGQGDEQYF | TGTGCCAGCAGCGTAATGGGACAGGGTGACGAGCAGTACTTC
TRBJ2-6 | TRBV5-4 | - | - | CASSLQPAGISGANVLTF | TGTGCCAGCAGCTTGCAACCTGCAGGGATCTCTGGGGCCAACGTCCTGACTTTC
TRBJ1-2 | TRBV5-4 | - | once | CASSETAYGYTF | TGTGCCAGCTCGGAGACGGCGTATGGCTACACCTTC
TRBJ1-2 | TRBV29-1 | - | once | CNVVGGGGTSYTF | TGCAACGTTGTAGGAGGGGGAGGGACCAGCTACACCTTC
TRBJ1-2 | TRBV6-6 | - | - | CASSPPGFLANYGYTF | TGTGCCAGCAGCCCCCCAGGCTTTTTAGCTAACTATGGCTACACCTTC
TRBJ1-2 | TRBV29-1 | TRBD1 | few | CSVPGTVNGYTF | TGCAGCGTTCCCGGGACAGTCAATGGCTACACCTTC
TRBJ1-1 | TRBV4-1 | - | - | CASSQDPFPTGSFTEAFF | TGCGCCAGCAGCCAAGATCCATTCCCCACAGGCTCGTTCACTGAAGCTTTCTTT
TRBJ2-7 | TRBV11-2 | TRBD1 | few | CASSYDRGAYEQYF | TGTGCCAGCAGCTACGACAGGGGGGCCTACGAGCAGTACTTC
TRBJ1-2 | TRBV29-1 | - | - | CSVDEMGGYTF | TGCAGCGTTGACGAAATGGGCGGCTACACCTTC
TRBJ2-2 | TRBV15 | - | - | CATSRDTGELFF | TGTGCCACCAGTCGAGACACCGGGGAGCTGTTTTTT
TRBJ2-7 | TRBV5-6 | - | - | CASSLVGQDYEQYF | TGTGCCAGCAGCTTGGTAGGACAAGACTACGAGCAGTACTTC
TRBJ1-3 | TRBV7-2 | - | - | CASNPGVAGNTIYF | TGTGCCAGCAACCCAGGGGTGGCTGGAAACACCATATATTTT
TRBJ1-3 | TRBV11-2 | - | once | CASSWTNGNTIYF | TGTGCCAGCAGCTGGACTAACGGAAACACCATATATTTT
TRBJ1-2 | TRBV6-5 | TRBD1 | - | CASSYSTGGGNYGYTF | TGTGCCAGCAGTTACTCTACAGGGGGCGGGAACTATGGCTACACCTTC
TRBJ2-5 | TRBV6-5 | TRBD1 | - | CASSWDRQTQYF | TGTGCCAGCAGCTGGGACAGGCAGACCCAGTACTTC
TRBJ2-7 | TRBV6-1 | TRBD2 | - | CASTLSGGPYEQYF | TGTGCCAGCACTCTTTCGGGAGGACCCTACGAGCAGTACTTC
TRBJ1-2 | TRBV4-3 | - | - | CASSHHSAGGGLVGYTF | TGCGCCAGCAGCCATCATTCAGCGGGGGGAGGACTTGTTGGCTACACCTTC
TRBJ2-5 | TRBV4-1 | TRBD1 | - | CASSQDRSQGARETQYF | TGCGCCAGCAGCCAAGATAGGTCTCAGGGGGCTAGAGAGACCCAGTACTTC
TRBJ2-7 | TRBV7-2 | TRBD2 | - | CASSLSLAGSYEQYF | TGTGCCAGCAGCTTAAGCCTAGCGGGTAGCTACGAGCAGTACTTC
TRBJ2-5 | TRBV5-1 | TRBD2 | - | CASSRGLAAGETQYF | TGCGCCAGCAGCCGAGGACTAGCGGCGGGTGAGACCCAGTACTTC
TRBJ2-7 | TRBV27 | - | - | CASSLNLAPLHEQYF | TGTGCCAGCAGTTTAAATCTAGCCCCCCTCCACGAGCAGTACTTC
TRBJ1-1 | TRBV30 | - | once | CAWSRFPESAFF | TGTGCCTGGAGTCGGTTCCCCGAGTCGGCTTTCTTT
TRBJ1-1 | TRBV28 | - | once | CASLVGPLSEAFF | TGTGCCAGCCTTGTGGGGCCGCTTTCTGAAGCTTTCTTT
TRBJ2-4 | TRBV2 | - | - | CASSLGGTIAKNIQYF | TGTGCCAGCAGTCTGGGGGGAACAATAGCCAAAAACATTCAGTACTTC
TRBJ2-1 | TRBV29-1 | - | - | CSVAGGSSLYNEQFF | TGCAGCGTTGCTGGGGGGTCTAGCCTCTACAATGAGCAGTTCTTC
TRBJ2-2 | TRBV6-6 | - | few | CATQIETGSTGELFF | TGTGCCACCCAGATAGAGACGGGGAGTACCGGGGAGCTGTTTTTT
TRBJ1-1 | TRBV2 | - | - | CASSRDSGGHTEAFF | TGTGCCAGCAGTCGCGACTCTGGTGGTCACACTGAAGCTTTCTTT
TRBJ2-3 | TRBV5-4 | - | - | CASSLTLTDTQYF | TGTGCCAGCAGCTTAACTCTCACAGATACGCAGTATTTT
TRBJ2-1 | TRBV5-8 | TRBD1 | - | CASSRDRKPYNEQFF | TGTGCCAGCAGCCGGGACAGGAAACCCTACAATGAGCAGTTCTTC
TRBJ2-1 | TRBV4-3 | TRBD2 | - | CASSQDESGGTYNEQFF | TGCGCCAGCAGCCAAGATGAGAGCGGGGGGACTTACAATGAGCAGTTCTTC
TRBJ2-7 | TRBV7-2 | TRBD2 | - | CASSLAGFLAGTYEQYF | TGTGCCAGCAGCTTAGCCGGTTTTCTAGCGGGGACCTACGAGCAGTACTTC
TRBJ1-1 | TRBV15 | - | few | CATSRGGENTEAFF | TGTGCCACCAGCCGAGGGGGGGAGAACACTGAAGCTTTCTTT
TRBJ1-3 | TRBV6-5 | TRBD1 | - | CASSSTGGSGNTIYF | TGTGCCAGCAGCTCGACAGGGGGCTCTGGAAACACCATATATTTT
TRBJ2-1 | TRBV4-1 | TRBD1 | once | CASSQAHRQGAAFF | TGCGCCAGCAGCCAAGCCCATCGACAGGGGGCGGCGTTCTTC
TRBJ1-4 | TRBV4-3 | - | - | CASSQDGGAGEKLFF | TGCGCCAGCAGCCAAGATGGGGGAGCGGGGGAAAAACTGTTTTTT